This T cell receptor (beta chain) was identified in a study of regulatory T cells in long-lasting Graves disease. Investigators prepared the TCR beta libraries by applying iRepertoire HTBI primers and Arm-PCR of CDR3 regions. TCRdb redid the calling of the multiplex PCR reads with MiXCR, one entry per CDR3 protein. The table lists about 660,000 distinct CDR3 sequences, around 30% of them singletons. This CDR3 comprises 15 residues. The ends lost 1 base at V and 4 bases at J; junction bases unmatched: 6. CDR1 DFQATT and CDR2 SNEGSKA come from the germline V gene (reference sequence). Time point defined: persistent/refractory GD, antithyroid drugs over 5 years with positive TRAb. PBMC-extracted RNA yielded the TCR library. This clonotype came up a few times.

The material sequenced was peripheral blood mononuclear cells (PBMCs), taken when the disease was refractory, from a patient treated with antithyroid drugs. The chain uses TRBV20-1 and TRBJ2-5; 10 bases agree with TRBD2. The TCR sequence derives from a female donor with Graves disease. CDR3 in DNA: TGCAGTGCTAGAGGGACTAGCGGAGGGGGAGAGACCCAGTACTTC. Amino acids: CSARGTSGGGETQYF.